Presented here are 4 T cell receptor beta chains from one specimen sequenced in a study of OX40 agonist ivuxolimab in advanced cancers. Method: immunoSEQ multiplex PCR; TCRdb's copy keeps in-frame clones and lacks some. The sample yields some 96,000 clones, 70% to 85% seen once. The material sequenced was CD4+ or CD8+ T cells sorted from blood, taken in a trial of the OX40 agonist ivuxolimab. The receptors were sampled from an adult with an advanced solid tumor such as melanoma, head and neck, liver or kidney cancer.

The chain has TRBV30 and TRBJ2-3, with 7 bases aligning to TRBD1. The J segment lost 4 bases and the V segment lost 2 bases, leaving 3 bases of the junction unmatched. CDR3 length: 13 amino acids. The germline V gene encodes CDR1 GTSNPN and CDR2 SVGIG (reference sequence). This CDR3 is CAWSRGPADTQYF. The CDR3 nucleotides read TGTGCCTGGAGTAGGGGGCCCGCAGATACGCAGTATTTT.

The chain combines TRBV10-3 with TRBJ2-2; 9 positions agree with TRBD2. The CDR3 totals 14 residues. CDR1 is ENHRY, CDR2 SYGVKD, per germline. With V trimmed by 11 bases and J by 5 bases, 9 bases remained unmatched. In DNA form, the CDR3 reads TGTGCCGCCAGGGGACTAGCAGAGACCGGGGAGCTGTTTTTT. Protein product: CAARGLAETGELFF.

The genes are TRBV28 and TRBJ2-5; TRBD1 is a possible D gene (5 bases). Trimming took 5 bases from V and 5 from J, leaving 18 bases between them. From germline, CDR1 is MDHEN and CDR2 SYDVKM. There are 15 residues in the CDR3. CDR3 nucleotide sequence: TGTGCCAGCAGTCCAGGATTAACCAGGGTTGAGACCCAGTACTTC. Translated: CASSPGLTRVETQYF. Filled out from reference TRBV28 and TRBJ2-5, the complete variable domain reads DVKVTQSSRYLVKRTGEKVFLECVQDMDHENMFWYRQDPGLGLRLIYFSYDVKMKEKGDIPEGYSVSREKKERFSLILESASTNQTSMYLCASSPGLTRVETQYFGPGTRLLVL.

The rearrangement links TRBV5-1 to TRBJ2-6, with TRBD2 identical over 7 bases. This CDR3 is 17 amino acids long. With V trimmed by 5 bases and J by 4 bases, 12 bases remained unmatched. Germline V CDR1 and CDR2: SGHRS, YFSETQ. The CDR3 sequence: CASRSPSGVSGANVLTF. CDR3 bases: TGCGCCAGCAGGTCTCCTAGCGGAGTTTCAGGGGCCAACGTCCTGACTTTC.